This T cell receptor beta chain is drawn from a study of OX40 agonist ivuxolimab in advanced cancers. Study at large: Earlier treatment with anti-PD-1, anti-PD-L1 or anti-CTLA-4 was permitted, and under 50% had received some. Partial responses, seen in three patients, involved one hepatocellular carcinoma and two cutaneous melanomas. Whole-study results and caveats: Expanded peripheral T-cell antigen specificity went undetermined. There was clonal expansion of CD4+ and CD8+ blood T cells by week 6 at 0.1 to 3.0 mg/kg.

The table came from immunoSEQ multiplex PCR; TCRdb's copy has only in-frame clones and leaves some out. The sample holds approximately 79,000 clones, 85% to 90% seen once. The CDR3 consists of 14 residues. The germline CDR1 and CDR2 sequences are GTSNPN and SVGIG (reference sequence). The germline V and J ends were trimmed by 1 base and 1 base, with 10 bases remaining between them. This clone showed up just a few times. What it binds is not known. The TCR comes from an adult with an advanced solid tumor such as melanoma, head and neck, liver or kidney cancer. Here the sequenced sample was CD4+ or CD8+ T cells sorted from blood, taken in a trial of the OX40 agonist ivuxolimab. V usage is TRBV30 and J usage is TRBJ1-1; D not resolved. The DNA of the CDR3 is TGTGCCTGGAGTGGCGGGCTAACGAACACTGAAGCTTTCTTT. Protein: CAWSGGLTNTEAFF. The entire variable domain, with the rest obtained from reference TRBV30 and TRBJ1-1, is as follows: SQTIHQWPATLVQPVGSPLSLECTVEGTSNPNLYWYRQAAGRGLQLLFYSVGIGQISSEVPQNLSASRPQDRQFILSSKKLLLSDSGFYLCAWSGGLTNTEAFFGQGTRLTVV.